This T cell receptor beta chain was retrieved from a study of beta chain features in type 1 diabetes. The germline V gene encodes CDR1 SGHNT and CDR2 YYREEE (reference sequence). Trimming removed 4 bases from V and 2 bases from J, with 4 bases in between. The CDR3 sequence is 12 residues long. All of the isolated RNA was reverse transcribed, so expressed TCRB transcripts were sequenced. Sequencing was performed with immunoSEQ multiplex PCR; in TCRdb, only in-frame clones are kept and a portion is missing. The data show roughly 450,000 clones, over 10% seen once. This clone was seen a handful of times. Its specificity is unknown. Notes on the study in general: HLA effects on TCRB rearrangement stayed unresolved here. Patients and controls would be equally affected if PCR favored shorter templates.

This clonotype was sampled from a woman in her late teens or twenties in good health. The sequencing sample was made of naive CD4+ T cells from blood. The gene calls are TRBV5-4 and TRBJ2-1; D not certain. CDR3 sequence (DNA): TGTGCCAGCAGCCCTACCTACAATGAGCAGTTCTTC. Its translation is CASSPTYNEQFF.